The 24 T cell receptor beta chains below come from one sample, sequenced in a study of cytomegalovirus exposure and HLA in healthy donors. The PCR contained 60 Vbeta and 13 Jbeta primers. Sequencing was performed with immunoSEQ multiplex PCR; in TCRdb, only in-frame clones are kept and a portion is missing. The sample records fewer than 200,000 clones, roughly 72% being singletons. Material for sequencing was PBMCs. The receptor source for this set is a man in his forties in good health and CMV-seropositive.

The chain employs TRBV15 and TRBJ1-1; TRBD1 matches at 10 bases. Trimming took 5 bases from V and 8 from J; bases not matched to a gene: 11. Germline V gene sequence: CDR1 LNHNV, CDR2 YYDKDF (reference sequence). The CDR3 contains 15 residues. CDR3 in DNA: TGTGCCACCAGCGCCGCCGGGACAGGGGCTCGAGAAGCTTTCTTT. This codes for CATSAAGTGAREAFF. Drawing the rest from reference TRBV15 and TRBJ1-1, the complete variable domain is DAMVIQNPRYQVTQFGKPVTLSCSQTLNHNVMYWYQQKSSQAPKLLFHYYDKDFNNEADTPDNFQSRRPNTSFCFLDIRSPGLGDTAMYLCATSAAGTGAREAFFGQGTRLTVV.

This clone was counted between two and nine times. The chain carries TRBV9 and TRBJ2-2; D remains ambiguous. V was pared by 0 bases and J by 4 bases, with 13 bases between. From germline, CDR1 is SGDLS and CDR2 YYNGEE. The CDR3 is 16 amino acids. The CDR3 nucleotides are TGTGCCAGCAGCGTAGAACCTGAGGTAGTCACCGGGGAGCTGTTTTTT. As protein: CASSVEPEVVTGELFF.

The J gene is TRBJ1-1, the V gene TRBV4-3; possible D gene TRBD1, 5 bases. This CDR3 comprises 15 residues. Trimming pared 5 bases from V and 4 bases from J, leaving 17 bases between. Per the germline V gene, CDR1 is LGHNA and CDR2 is YSLEER. The CDR3 reads CASSLPTAWGTEAFF. CDR3 DNA: TGCGCCAGCAGCTTACCGACAGCCTGGGGCACTGAAGCTTTCTTT.

The rearrangement uses TRBV18 and TRBJ2-7; 7 bases match TRBD1. This CDR3 spans 16 amino acids. Trimming removed 1 base from V and 4 bases from J; junction bases left unmatched: 10. Germline V gives CDR1 KGHSH, CDR2 LQKENI. CDR3 protein: CASSPLGGQPLYEQYF. The CDR3 DNA is TGTGCCAGCTCACCACTAGGGGGACAGCCCTTATACGAGCAGTACTTC.

The chain has TRBV5-1 and TRBJ1-2; 7 nucleotides match TRBD1. The J segment lost 7 bases and the V segment lost 2 bases, leaving 17 bases of the junction unmatched. The CDR3 has 17 amino acids. CDR1 is SGHRS and CDR2 is YFSETQ in the germline V gene. The CDR3 region has the DNA TGCGCCAGCAGCTTTGGACAGGCAATCCCCCCAAGTGGTGGCTACACCTTC. It specifies CASSFGQAIPPSGGYTF.

This chain links TRBV5-5 with TRBJ2-5; TRBD1 is a possible D gene (5 bases). CDR1 is SGHKS, CDR2 YYEKEE, per germline (reference sequence). The germline V and J ends were trimmed by 1 base and 3 bases, with 7 bases remaining between them. CDR3 length: 13 residues. The CDR3 sequence: CASSLTREETQYF. The CDR3 nucleotides read TGTGCCAGCAGCTTGACCAGGGAAGAGACCCAGTACTTC. The full variable domain, rest sourced from reference TRBV5-5 and TRBJ2-5, is DAGVTQSPTHLIKTRGQQVTLRCSPISGHKSVSWYQQVLGQGPQFIFQYYEKEERGRGNFPDRFSARQFPNYSSELNVNALLLGDSALYLCASSLTREETQYFGPGTRLLVL.

The genes are TRBV7-2 and TRBJ2-5; possible D gene TRBD1, 6 bases. V shed 1 base and J shed 4 bases, with 13 bases lying between them. Germline V lookup: CDR1 SGHTA, CDR2 FQGNSA. The CDR3 is 15 amino acids. DNA of the CDR3: TGTGCCAGCAGCTTAGTTTGGGTGACAGGAGAGACCCAGTACTTC. It specifies CASSLVWVTGETQYF.

The rearrangement links TRBV29-1 to TRBJ1-5; 7 bases fit TRBD1. This CDR3 is built from 14 residues. The germline gives CDR1 SQVTM, CDR2 ANQGSEA. V shed 6 bases, J shed 0 bases, and the junction held 5 bases outside the gene matches. The CDR3 sequence is CSVSGQYSNQPQHF. The CDR3 nucleotides read TGCAGCGTATCGGGACAGTATAGCAATCAGCCCCAGCATTTT.

This clone showed up just a few times. This chain connects TRBV11-3 to TRBJ2-1; D might be TRBD2 (6 bases). CDR1 and CDR2 from the germline V gene are SGHNT and YENEEA. CDR3 length: 14 amino acids. Trimming left V 1 base short and J 4 bases short, with 8 bases between. CDR3 coding DNA: TGTGCCAGCAGCTTAGGGGGACTTTACAATGAGCAGTTCTTC. Amino acids: CASSLGGLYNEQFF.

This rearrangement joins TRBV5-1 to TRBJ1-5; D remains unclear. The germline gives CDR1 SGHRS, CDR2 YFSETQ. This CDR3 region has 14 residues. The V gene lost 4 bases and the J gene lost 1 base, with 9 bases spanning the gap. The CDR3 here is CASSPSGSNQPQHF. In DNA, the CDR3 is TGCGCCAGCAGCCCCTCGGGGAGCAATCAGCCCCAGCATTTT. The variable domain in full, completed from reference TRBV5-1 and TRBJ1-5, reads KAGVTQTPRYLIKTRGQQVTLSCSPISGHRSVSWYQQTPGQGLQFLFEYFSETQRNKGNFPGRFSGRQFSNSRSEMNVSTLELGDSALYLCASSPSGSNQPQHFGDGTRLSIL.

This clone was detected only a few times. This chain uses TRBV18 with TRBJ1-1; TRBD1 matches at 8 bases. Per the germline V gene, CDR1 is KGHSH and CDR2 is LQKENI. With 4 bases clipped from V and 0 bases from J, the junction kept 10 bases outside the gene matches. There are 17 residues in the CDR3. The CDR3 sequence is CASSLKTGGAMNTEAFF. The CDR3 nucleotides are TGTGCCAGCTCACTAAAAACAGGGGGGGCCATGAACACTGAAGCTTTCTTT.

This chain links TRBV5-4 with TRBJ1-1, with 8 bases that match TRBD1. V lost 0 bases to trimming and J lost 1 base; unmatched junction nucleotides: 2. Germline values: CDR1 SGHNT, CDR2 YYREEE (reference sequence). The CDR3 extends over 15 amino acids. CDR3 sequence (DNA): TGTGCCAGCAGCTTGGCCGGACAGGGGAACACTGAAGCTTTCTTT. The encoded protein is CASSLAGQGNTEAFF.

V and J are TRBV6-5 and TRBJ2-3, with 11 bases that match TRBD2. V trimming: 6 bases; J trimming: 2 bases; junction bases outside the gene matches: 4. The CDR3 is made up of 15 amino acids. The germline gives CDR1 MNHEY, CDR2 SVGAGI. The CDR3 is CASRGTSGYTDTQYF. In nucleotides, the CDR3 is TGTGCCAGCAGGGGGACTAGCGGTTACACAGATACGCAGTATTTT.

This chain links TRBV5-1 with TRBJ2-1; D possibly corresponds to TRBD1 (5 bases). V lost 0 bases to trimming and J lost 0 bases, with 10 bases between them. The CDR3 is made up of 16 amino acids. CDR1 and CDR2 from the germline V gene are SGHRS and YFSETQ. The CDR3 here is CASSLEGQNSYNEQFF. The CDR3 DNA is TGCGCCAGCAGCTTGGAGGGGCAGAACTCCTACAATGAGCAGTTCTTC.

V usage is TRBV2 and J usage is TRBJ1-1, with a possible D match to TRBD1 (5 bases). This CDR3 is 13 amino acids long. V lost 2 bases and J lost 4, with 8 bases in between. CDR1 is SNHLY and CDR2 is FYNNEI in the germline V gene. The CDR3 protein is CASSEPGPTEAFF. CDR3 nucleotides: TGTGCCAGCAGTGAACCAGGGCCCACTGAAGCTTTCTTT.

V is TRBV7-9 and J is TRBJ1-2; 9 bases fit TRBD1. Germline V gene lookup returns CDR1 SEHNR and CDR2 FQNEAQ (reference sequence). The CDR3 spans 16 residues. Trimming cost V 5 bases and J 4 bases; bases outside gene matches: 11. CDR3 loop: CASSPERGQGAYGYTF. CDR3 nucleotides: TGTGCCAGCAGCCCCGAGAGGGGACAGGGTGCCTATGGCTACACCTTC.

The rearrangement links TRBV7-2 to TRBJ2-7; the match to TRBD2 covers 10 bases. From germline, CDR1 is SGHTA and CDR2 FQGNSA. V was pared by 6 bases and J by 3 bases, with 5 bases of the junction left unmatched. This CDR3 spans 14 amino acids. This chain's CDR3 is CASRRGTSDYEQYF. DNA of the CDR3: TGTGCCAGCAGACGGGGGACTAGCGACTACGAGCAGTACTTC.

The chain is built from TRBV5-6 and TRBJ2-7; D is possibly TRBD1 (6 bases). Germline CDR1 reads SGHDT; CDR2 reads YYEEEE. The CDR3 consists of 13 residues. V was pared by 2 bases and J by 4 bases, with 10 bases between. The CDR3 DNA reads TGTGCCAGCAGCTTCACAGGGCGATACGAGCAGTACTTC. As protein: CASSFTGRYEQYF.

The rearrangement uses TRBV4-1 and TRBJ2-1; 7 nucleotides match TRBD1. The CDR3 spans 15 residues. Germline V lookup: CDR1 MGHRA, CDR2 YSYEKL. The V gene end was trimmed by 3 bases and the J gene end by 5 bases; junction bases not matched to a gene: 7. CDR3 nucleotides: TGCGCCAGCAGCCAGTTCACAGGGGCCCACAATGAGCAGTTCTTC. Translated: CASSQFTGAHNEQFF.

The V call is TRBV6-1, the J call TRBJ2-7; maybe TRBD2 (6 bases). The V and J ends lost 2 bases and 6 bases respectively, with 17 bases between them. The CDR3 runs to 15 residues. Germline V lookup: CDR1 MNHNS, CDR2 SASEGT. The CDR3 loop reads CASSERRGKSGEQYF. The CDR3 DNA is TGTGCCAGCAGTGAACGGCGCGGGAAATCGGGCGAGCAGTACTTC.

This clone was counted between two and nine times. The rearrangement joins TRBV9 to TRBJ1-5, with D hard to call. CDR1 and CDR2 from the germline V gene are SGDLS and YYNGEE. V lost 0 bases and J lost 5, with 12 bases in between. The CDR3 length is 15 residues. CDR3 sequence reads: CASSVAPTVDQPQHF. For the CDR3, the DNA is TGTGCCAGCAGCGTAGCCCCCACAGTTGATCAGCCCCAGCATTTT.

This chain uses TRBV7-9 with TRBJ1-2; D gene ambiguous. V lost 0 bases, J lost 7 bases, and 18 bases lay in between. This CDR3 spans 16 amino acids. Germline V gene lookup returns CDR1 SEHNR and CDR2 FQNEAQ (reference sequence). The CDR3 DNA is TGTGCCAGCAGCTTAGCGCGAAGTGCCGGGGTTCTTGGCTACACCTTC. Protein: CASSLARSAGVLGYTF.

This clone has a handful of counts. The chain carries TRBV6-5 and TRBJ1-2; TRBD1 matches 7 bases. Germline trimming cut 2 bases from V and 4 bases from J; bases unmatched to any gene: 10. Germline V gives CDR1 MNHEY, CDR2 SVGAGI. The CDR3 length is 16 residues. CDR3 sequence (DNA): TGTGCCAGCAGTTACACCCCCCTCGGACAGGTCTATGGCTACACCTTC. Protein: CASSYTPLGQVYGYTF.

The chain joins TRBV4-1 to TRBJ2-3, with D perhaps TRBD1 (6 bases). Germline V CDR1 and CDR2: MGHRA, YSYEKL. The CDR3 has 16 residues. Trimming cost V 0 bases and J 2 bases, with 12 bases left between them. The CDR3 region is CASSQDGTLFTDTQYF. The CDR3 DNA reads as TGCGCCAGCAGCCAAGACGGGACACTATTCACAGATACGCAGTATTTT.